The subject of this entry is one T cell receptor (beta chain). The data derive from a study of identical twins. Healthy Caucasians alone served as donors. The CDR3 covers 15 residues. The germline V gene encodes CDR1 SGHRS and CDR2 YFSETQ. J lost 3 bases, V lost 4 bases, and 8 bases had no gene match. TCRdb processed the 5' RACE reads anew with MiXCR; each CDR3 protein has one entry. The sample lists 700,000 or so distinct CDR3 sequences; around 8.6% were seen once. The sample was also reused in another study, on yellow fever vaccine responses in identical twins.

This chain links TRBV5-1 with TRBJ2-7, with TRBD1 matching 9 bases. The source is a woman between 18 and 29 years old in good health. Sequenced input: PBMCs. CDR3 DNA sequence: TGCGCCAGCAGCGGCTTTGGGACAGGGATCTACGAGCAGTACTTC. Its protein is CASSGFGTGIYEQYF.